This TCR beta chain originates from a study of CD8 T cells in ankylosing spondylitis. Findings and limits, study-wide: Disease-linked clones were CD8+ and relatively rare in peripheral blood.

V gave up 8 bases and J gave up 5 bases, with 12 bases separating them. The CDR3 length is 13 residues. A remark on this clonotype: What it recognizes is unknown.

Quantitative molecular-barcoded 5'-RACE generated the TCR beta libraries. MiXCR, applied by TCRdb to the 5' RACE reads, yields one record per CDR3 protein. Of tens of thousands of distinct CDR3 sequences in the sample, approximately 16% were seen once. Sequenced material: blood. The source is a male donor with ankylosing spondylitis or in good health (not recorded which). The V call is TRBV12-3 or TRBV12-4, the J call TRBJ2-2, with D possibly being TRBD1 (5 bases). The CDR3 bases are TGTGCCAGCGGCTCGACAGAAACCGGGGAGCTGTTTTTT. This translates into CASGSTETGELFF.